This T cell receptor beta chain was observed in a study of T-cell reconstitution after alpha-beta-depleted transplantation in children. Unique molecular identifiers were incorporated into the prepared TCRbeta library. In TCRdb, the PCR reads were re-called with MiXCR into one record per CDR3 protein. The table includes some 350,000 distinct CDR3 sequences, over 9% detected once. V shed 1 base and J shed 7 bases, with 20 bases lying between them. CDR1 SGHAT and CDR2 FQNNGV come from the germline V gene. The CDR3 runs to 17 residues. This clonotype was counted between two and nine times. The chain joins TRBV11-2 to TRBJ2-1; possibly TRBD2 for D (5 bases). The TCR was taken from a human donor who donated a stem cell graft to a child with acute lymphoblastic leukemia. Sequenced material: PBMCs from the stem cell graft donor, taken from the stem cell graft. The CDR3 protein is CASSLGQRKTRSNEQFF. CDR3 DNA: TGTGCCAGCAGCTTAGGCCAGAGGAAAACTAGGTCTAATGAGCAGTTCTTC.